The 9 T cell receptor beta chains given below trace back to one sample, sequenced in a study of OX40 agonist ivuxolimab in advanced cancers. Libraries were prepared by immunoSEQ multiplex PCR; TCRdb keeps only in-frame clonotypes and omits some of them. The data contain roughly 76,000 clones, around 86% of them singletons. The sequencing here drew on CD4+ or CD8+ T cells sorted from blood, taken in a trial of the OX40 agonist ivuxolimab. The receptor source for this set is an adult with an advanced solid tumor such as melanoma, head and neck, liver or kidney cancer.

The chain links TRBV4-3 to TRBJ1-6; TRBD1 is a possible D gene (5 bases). Germline CDR1 reads LGHNA; CDR2 reads YSLEER. CDR3 length: 16 residues. The V end lost 0 bases, the J end lost 9 bases, and 15 bases lay between the germline ends. The CDR3 loop is CASSQDMLGRGSPLHF. Here the CDR3 DNA reads TGCGCCAGCAGCCAAGATATGCTGGGACGGGGTTCACCCCTCCACTTT.

The chain combines TRBV19 with TRBJ1-4, with TRBD1 matching 7 bases. Germline V lookup: CDR1 LNHDA, CDR2 SQIVND (reference sequence). The CDR3 has 15 amino acids. V lost 1 base and J lost 7; bases outside the gene matches: 6. CDR3 protein: CASSIASQGREKLFF. The CDR3 nucleotides read TGTGCCAGTAGTATAGCATCACAGGGGCGTGAAAAACTGTTTTTT.

The J gene is TRBJ1-1, the V gene TRBV27; 9 bases match TRBD1. The CDR3 consists of 15 residues. With 5 bases clipped from V and 3 bases from J, the junction kept 7 bases outside the gene matches. CDR1 MNHEY and CDR2 SMNVEV come from the germline V gene (reference sequence). CDR3 loop: CASSLPGQGYTEAFF. DNA for the CDR3: TGTGCCAGCAGTCTACCGGGACAGGGATACACTGAAGCTTTCTTT.

The V call is TRBV10-2, the J call TRBJ2-2, with 8 bases identical to TRBD1. V dropped 6 bases and J dropped 1; count of bases not matched to a gene: 1. This CDR3 spans 14 amino acids. Germline CDR1 reads WSHSY; CDR2 reads SAAADI. The CDR3: CASRGTGNTGELFF. Here the CDR3 DNA reads TGCGCCAGCAGGGGGACAGGGAACACCGGGGAGCTGTTTTTT.

This chain links TRBV19 with TRBJ2-7; perhaps TRBD1 as D (6 bases). This CDR3 has 13 residues. The V end was cut by 6 bases, the J end by 3 bases, with 12 bases between. The germline gives CDR1 LNHDA, CDR2 SQIVND (reference sequence). The CDR3, as DNA: TGTGCCAGTAGCGACAGGCCCCTCTACGAGCAGTACTTC. This gives the protein CASSDRPLYEQYF. The full variable domain, completed using reference TRBV19 and TRBJ2-7, is DGGITQSPKYLFRKEGQNVTLSCEQNLNHDAMYWYRQDPGQGLRLIYYSQIVNDFQKGDIAEGYSVSREKKESFPLTVTSAQKNPTAFYLCASSDRPLYEQYFGPGTRLTVT.

The V call is TRBV10-3, the J call TRBJ1-1; TRBD1 matches 7 bases. From germline, CDR1 is ENHRY and CDR2 SYGVKD. V lost 4 bases, J lost 1 base, and 6 bases stayed unmatched. This CDR3 comprises 15 residues. For the CDR3, the DNA is TGTGCCATCAGTGGAAGGGGGCGGGGGAACACTGAAGCTTTCTTT. Translating it yields CAISGRGRGNTEAFF.

In its sample, this clone was seen many times. Other DNA sequences in this specimen translate into the identical CDR3. The V and J genes are TRBV5-1 and TRBJ1-1, with 7 bases that match TRBD1. This CDR3 is 14 amino acids long. CDR1 and CDR2 from the germline V gene are SGHRS and YFSETQ. V shed 3 bases and J 5 bases; nucleotides not matched to a gene: 7. CDR3 DNA: TGCGCCAGCAGCTCAGAACAGGGGCGGACTGAAGCTTTCTTT. This encodes CASSSEQGRTEAFF.

The chain has TRBV7-6 and TRBJ1-5, with unresolved D. CDR3 length: 13 residues. Germline-derived CDR1 and CDR2 are SGHVS and FNYEAQ. Trimming took off 1 base at V and 5 bases at J, with 6 bases between the two ends. CDR3 bases: TGTGCCAGCAGCTTAGGGAATGATCAGCCCCAGCATTTT. Translated: CASSLGNDQPQHF.

V and J are TRBV5-8 and TRBJ1-2; perhaps TRBD1 as D (5 bases). Germline V gene lookup returns CDR1 SGHTS and CDR2 YDEGEE. The CDR3 has 14 residues. V lost 0 bases and J 3 bases, leaving 9 bases between the germline ends. The CDR3, as DNA: TGTGCCAGCAGCTTGGGGGGACGGCACTATGGCTACACCTTC. Its translation is CASSLGGRHYGYTF. Based on the CDR3 plus reference TRBV5-8 and TRBJ1-2, the full variable domain is EAGVTQSPTHLIKTRGQQATLRCSPISGHTSVYWYQQALGLGLQFLLWYDEGEERNRGNFPPRFSGRQFPNYSSELNVNALELEDSALYLCASSLGGRHYGYTFGSGTRLTVV.